This is a list of T cell receptor beta chains from one sample in a study of early T cells in non-severe SARS-CoV-2 infection. TCRdb analysed the 5' RACE reads with MiXCR anew, one entry per CDR3 protein. Of just under 60,000 distinct CDR3 sequences listed, under 10% are singletons. Sequencing used whole blood. The receptors were gathered from an adult who was a healthcare worker with PCR-confirmed SARS-CoV-2 infection or an uninfected control (not recorded which). CDR3s include the opening cysteine and the closing phenylalanine or tryptophan. The D gene is left open where the match is weak. Clone size is stated in some rows and not others, as once, few, many or a class when expanded.

clone_size | j_call | d_call | v_call | cdr3_nt | cdr3_aa
few | TRBJ1-2 | . | TRBV7-9 | TGTGCCAGCAGCCCGAGAGCTACCGATGGCTACACCTTC | CASSPRATDGYTF
many | TRBJ2-7 | TRBD2 | TRBV28 | TGTGCCAGCAGCACTAGCGGGTGGGCCTACGAGCAGTACTTC | CASSTSGWAYEQYF
many | TRBJ2-6 | . | TRBV7-7 | TGTGCCAGCAGCTTAGCGCCCGGGAGCTCTGGGGCCAACGTCCTGACTTTC | CASSLAPGSSGANVLTF
. | TRBJ2-1 | . | TRBV2 | TGTGCCAGCTTCCGGGGCAGCTCCTACAATGAGCAGTTCTTC | CASFRGSSYNEQFF
many | TRBJ2-7 | TRBD2 | TRBV5-1 | TGCGCCAGCAGCTTGGGAGGCGGGAGTGAAACCTACGAGCAGTACTTC | CASSLGGGSETYEQYF
many | TRBJ2-1 | TRBD2 | TRBV29-1 | TGCAGCGTTGAAGATCCGGGGCGGGGGACTTACAATGAGCAGTTCTTC | CSVEDPGRGTYNEQFF
few | TRBJ2-1 | . | TRBV2 | TGTGCCAGCAAGGCGGAGCGGACCGTGGGCAATGAGCAGTTCTTC | CASKAERTVGNEQFF
. | TRBJ1-2 | . | TRBV7-9 | TGTGCCAGCAGCTTAACGACAGCTACCTATGGCTACACCTTC | CASSLTTATYGYTF
few | TRBJ1-1 | . | TRBV5-1 | TGCGCCAGCAGCACTACCGGCGGGGGCGGTGAAGCTTTCTTT | CASSTTGGGGEAFF
few | TRBJ2-1 | . | TRBV11-2 | TGTGCCAGCAGCTTAGAGTCAGGGGGGGGCAATGAGCAGTTCTTC | CASSLESGGGNEQFF
many | TRBJ2-3 | . | TRBV12-3/TRBV12-4 | TGTGCCAGTGCCTTAGGGGAGTCCCCAGATACGCAGTATTTT | CASALGESPDTQYF
. | TRBJ1-1 | . | TRBV7-2 | TGTGCCAGCAGCTTAATGGCAGGGAACACTGAAGCTTTCTTT | CASSLMAGNTEAFF
. | TRBJ2-5 | . | TRBV9 | TGTGCCAGCAGCTTGTGGGGTGCGGGACAAGAGACCCAGTACTTC | CASSLWGAGQETQYF
few | TRBJ2-5 | TRBD1 | TRBV27 | TGTGCCAGCAGTTATGGACAGGGGGCTCAAGAGACCCAGTACTTC | CASSYGQGAQETQYF
. | TRBJ2-1 | . | TRBV30 | TGTGCCTGCTCCAAGGGTGGGGGGTACAATGAGCAGTTCTTC | CACSKGGGYNEQFF
many | TRBJ2-7 | TRBD1 | TRBV10-3 | TGTGCCACCGATACAACCGGGACAGGGGCCTGGGAGCAGTACTTC | CATDTTGTGAWEQYF
many | TRBJ2-4 | . | TRBV6-5 | TGTGCCAGCAGTTACGGGGGGGCAGGGGCCCTCCCCGTCTTC | CASSYGGAGALPVF
many | TRBJ2-5 | . | TRBV5-1 | TGCGCCAGCAGCTTGAATCCGGCAGGCCAAGAGACCCAGTACTTC | CASSLNPAGQETQYF
. | TRBJ2-2 | . | TRBV18 | TGTGCCAGCTCACCACCGCTGGCAGAACCGACGAACACCGGGGAGCTGTTTTTT | CASSPPLAEPTNTGELFF
few | TRBJ1-1 | . | TRBV6-2/TRBV6-3 | TGTGCCAGCAGTTACTTTCGGGACATAGGTACGAACACTGAAGCTTTCTTT | CASSYFRDIGTNTEAFF
few | TRBJ2-3 | TRBD2 | TRBV20-1 | TGCAGTGCTAGAGATCCCCCCCCGGGAGGGAGAGATACGCAGTATTTT | CSARDPPPGGRDTQYF
many | TRBJ2-1 | . | TRBV2 | TGTGCCAGCAGCCAGGGGCCTATATTCTTC | CASSQGPIFF
many | TRBJ2-1 | TRBD2 | TRBV20-1 | TGCAGTGCTAGAGATTCCCGCGGGAGCTCCAAGTTCTTC | CSARDSRGSSKFF
many | TRBJ1-4 | TRBD1 | TRBV19 | TGTGCCAGTAGTATCCGACAGGGGAGAGATGAAAAACTGTTTTTT | CASSIRQGRDEKLFF
many | TRBJ2-1 | TRBD2 | TRBV2 | TGTGCCAGCAGTTCCGGGACTAGCGGGAACCATGAGCAGTTCTTC | CASSSGTSGNHEQFF
many | TRBJ2-5 | TRBD1 | TRBV5-4 | TGTGCCAGCAGCGGGGACAGTGGGCAATTCGCGACCCAGTACTTC | CASSGDSGQFATQYF
many | TRBJ1-2 | . | TRBV29-1 | TGCAGCGTTGAATTGCGGATGCGGGGCTACACCTTC | CSVELRMRGYTF
. | TRBJ2-7 | . | TRBV6-2/TRBV6-3 | TGTGCCAGCAACAACGGAAGAGAGCAGTACTTC | CASNNGREQYF
many | TRBJ2-5 | TRBD2 | TRBV10-2 | TGCGCCAGCGCCGAACTAGCGGGAGGAGAGACCCAGTACTTC | CASAELAGGETQYF
few | TRBJ1-5 | TRBD1 | TRBV10-3 | TGTGCCATCAGGGACAGGGACGGTCAGCCCCAGCATTTT | CAIRDRDGQPQHF
. | TRBJ2-1 | . | TRBV7-8 | TGTGCCAGCAGCTTAGGCGGACCGGGCGCAGAAGAGCAGTTCTTC | CASSLGGPGAEEQFF
. | TRBJ1-5 | TRBD1 | TRBV9 | TGTGCCAGCAGCCCCCGGACAGGGTACAATCAGCCCCAGCATTTT | CASSPRTGYNQPQHF
. | TRBJ2-1 | . | TRBV11-1 | TGTGCCAGCAGCTCCCGCAATGAGCAGTTCTTC | CASSSRNEQFF
many | TRBJ2-1 | . | TRBV19 | TGTGCCAGTCGCGGGCCGTACAATGAGCAGTTCTTC | CASRGPYNEQFF
many | TRBJ1-1 | . | TRBV15 | TGTGCCACCAGCAGGACAGGGAACACTGAAGCTTTCTTT | CATSRTGNTEAFF
. | TRBJ2-3 | . | TRBV2 | TGTGCCACTGGCTTAAGCGGGAGCACAGATACGCAGTATTTT | CATGLSGSTDTQYF
. | TRBJ2-2 | TRBD2 | TRBV4-2 | TGTGCCAGCAGGCGGGGAGGGACCGGGGAGCTGTTTTTT | CASRRGGTGELFF
. | TRBJ2-7 | TRBD1 | TRBV28 | TGTGCCAGCAGGACTTCTTGGACAGGCGACGGCCGATGGTACTTC | CASRTSWTGDGRWYF
many | TRBJ2-6 | . | TRBV11-1 | TGTGCCAGCAGCCCTCAGGATGGGGCCAACGTCCTGACTTTC | CASSPQDGANVLTF
. | TRBJ2-1 | . | TRBV20-1 | TGCAGTGCTAGCTCCGACTACTCAAGCTCCTACAATGAGCAGTTCTTC | CSASSDYSSSYNEQFF
many | TRBJ1-1 | . | TRBV20-1 | TGCAGTGTCCCACGAGTTACTGAAGCTTTCTTT | CSVPRVTEAFF
. | TRBJ2-2 | TRBD2 | TRBV7-2 | TGTGCCAGCAGCTGGACTAGCGGATACACCGGGGAGCTGTTTTTT | CASSWTSGYTGELFF
few | TRBJ2-7 | . | TRBV7-9 | TGTGCCAGCAGCCGACGGGCCCAAGGGGGAGAGCAGTACTTC | CASSRRAQGGEQYF
many | TRBJ2-7 | . | TRBV10-3 | TGTGCCATCAGTGCCCCGACAGACTCCTACGAGCAGTACTTC | CAISAPTDSYEQYF
many | TRBJ2-1 | TRBD2 | TRBV12-3/TRBV12-4 | TGTGCCAGCATTCCCTCCCGCGGGGGGTTGAGCGGCTACAATGAGCAGTTCTTC | CASIPSRGGLSGYNEQFF
few | TRBJ2-2 | . | TRBV7-8 | TGTGCCAGCAGCTTAGATAAGACCGGGGAGCTGTTTTTT | CASSLDKTGELFF
few | TRBJ1-1 | . | TRBV28 | TGTGCCACCCAAGGGATTCCTTGGGGGACTGAAGCTTTCTTT | CATQGIPWGTEAFF
few | TRBJ2-5 | . | TRBV21-1 | TGTGCCAGCAGCAAAGGGAGTGGCCAAGAGACCCAGTACTTC | CASSKGSGQETQYF
few | TRBJ1-5 | . | TRBV28 | TGTGCCAGCACCCCCGGGCAGGCCATGCCGTGGCCCCAGCATTTT | CASTPGQAMPWPQHF
many | TRBJ2-7 | TRBD2 | TRBV7-3 | TGTGCCAGCAGCTTAACTGGGGAGGGCGGGAACGAGCAGTACTTC | CASSLTGEGGNEQYF
. | TRBJ2-1 | TRBD2 | TRBV29-1 | TGCAGCGGCTTACTAGCGGGAGTAAACAATGAGCAGTTCTTC | CSGLLAGVNNEQFF
many | TRBJ2-7 | . | TRBV19 | TGTGCCAGTAGTGAGCGGGCCGCCTACGAGCAGTACTTC | CASSERAAYEQYF
many | TRBJ2-2 | TRBD2 | TRBV30 | TGTGCCCACCGGGGGAGCGGGGACACCGGGGAGCTGTTTTTT | CAHRGSGDTGELFF
. | TRBJ2-5 | . | TRBV5-6 | TGTGCCAGCAGCTCCTTCGACTGGGACACCGAAGAGACCCAGTACTTC | CASSSFDWDTEETQYF
many | TRBJ2-6 | . | TRBV6-6 | TGTGGAAGCTCTGGGGCCAACGTCCTGACTTTC | CGSSGANVLTF